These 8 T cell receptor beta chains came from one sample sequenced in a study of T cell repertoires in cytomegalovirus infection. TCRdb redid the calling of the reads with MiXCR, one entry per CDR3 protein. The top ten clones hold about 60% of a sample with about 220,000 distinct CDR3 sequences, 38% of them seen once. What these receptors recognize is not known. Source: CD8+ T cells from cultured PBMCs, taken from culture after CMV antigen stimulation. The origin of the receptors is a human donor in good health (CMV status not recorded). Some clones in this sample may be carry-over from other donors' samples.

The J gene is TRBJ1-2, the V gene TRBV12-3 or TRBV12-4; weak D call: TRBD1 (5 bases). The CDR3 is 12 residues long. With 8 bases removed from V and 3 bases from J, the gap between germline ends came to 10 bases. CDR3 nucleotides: TGTGCCAGCTCCTTGGGACACTATGGCTACACCTTC. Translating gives CASSLGHYGYTF.

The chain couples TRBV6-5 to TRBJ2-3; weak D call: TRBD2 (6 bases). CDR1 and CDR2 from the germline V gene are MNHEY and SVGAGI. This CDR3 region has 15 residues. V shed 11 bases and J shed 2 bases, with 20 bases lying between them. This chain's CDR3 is CASKAFGTDTDTQYF. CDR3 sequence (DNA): TGTGCCTCAAAGGCCTTCGGGACTGACACAGATACGCAGTATTTT.

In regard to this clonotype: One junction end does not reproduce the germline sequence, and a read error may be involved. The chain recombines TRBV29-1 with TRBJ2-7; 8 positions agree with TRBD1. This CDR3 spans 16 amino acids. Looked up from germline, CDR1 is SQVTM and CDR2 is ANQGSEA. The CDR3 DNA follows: TGCAGCGTTGAAGGGGCGGCAGGGGGCACGGTCTACGAGCCGTACTTC. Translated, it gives CSVEGAAGGTVYEPYF.

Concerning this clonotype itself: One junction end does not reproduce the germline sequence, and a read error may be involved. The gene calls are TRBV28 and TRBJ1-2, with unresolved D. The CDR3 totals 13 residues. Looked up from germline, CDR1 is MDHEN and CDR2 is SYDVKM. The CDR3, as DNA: TGTGCCAGCAGTTCGGCAACAAACTATGGCTACAGCTTC. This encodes CASSSATNYGYSF.

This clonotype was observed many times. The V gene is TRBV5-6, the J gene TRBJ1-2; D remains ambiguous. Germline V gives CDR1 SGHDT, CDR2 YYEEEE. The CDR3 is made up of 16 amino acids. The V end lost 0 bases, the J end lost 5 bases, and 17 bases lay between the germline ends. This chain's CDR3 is CASSLVGLGVRYGYTF. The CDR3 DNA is TGTGCCAGCAGCTTGGTCGGCCTCGGGGTGAGGTATGGCTACACCTTC.

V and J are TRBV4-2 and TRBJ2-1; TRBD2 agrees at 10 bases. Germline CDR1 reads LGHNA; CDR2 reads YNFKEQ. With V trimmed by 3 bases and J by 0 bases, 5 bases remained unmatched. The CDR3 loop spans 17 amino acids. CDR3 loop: CASSHRSGRYSYNEQFF. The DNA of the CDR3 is TGTGCCAGCAGCCACCGTAGCGGGAGGTACTCCTACAATGAGCAGTTCTTC.

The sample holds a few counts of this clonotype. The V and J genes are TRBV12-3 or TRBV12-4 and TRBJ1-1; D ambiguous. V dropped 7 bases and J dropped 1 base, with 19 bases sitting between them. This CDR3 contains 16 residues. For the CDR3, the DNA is TGTGCCAGCACCCCGACCGGGGTGTCGAGGAACACTGAAGCTTTCTTT. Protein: CASTPTGVSRNTEAFF.

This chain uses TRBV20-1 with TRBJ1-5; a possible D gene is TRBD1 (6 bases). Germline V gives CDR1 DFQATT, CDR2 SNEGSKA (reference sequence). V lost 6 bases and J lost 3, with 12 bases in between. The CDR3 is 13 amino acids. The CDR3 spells CSAGQRLNQPQHF. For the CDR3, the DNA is TGCAGTGCAGGACAGCGCCTCAATCAGCCCCAGCATTTT.